This T cell receptor beta chain was captured by sequencing in a study of blood T cell repertoires in COVID-19. Cohort placement rested on clinical history that participants reported themselves. V shed 4 bases and J 9 bases; nucleotides not matched to a gene: 11. Germline V gene sequence: CDR1 PRHDT, CDR2 FYEKMQ (reference sequence). The CDR3 totals 15 residues. Clones were sequenced by immunoSEQ multiplex PCR, and TCRdb holds only the in-frame ones, with some missing. The sample lists around 230,000 clones; about 90% were seen once. The material sequenced was PBMCs or T cells enriched from blood (not recorded which). V gene TRBV13 combines with J gene TRBJ2-1; 8 bases are a match to TRBD1. The source is a woman aged 40 to 50 with acute COVID-19. The CDR3: CASSSYSGQVIEQFF. The CDR3 DNA is TGTGCCAGCAGCTCTTATTCGGGACAGGTTATTGAGCAGTTCTTC.